This entry lists 30 T cell receptor beta chains sequenced from one sample in a study of cytomegalovirus exposure and HLA in healthy donors. Primers for the PCR totalled 60 Vbeta and 13 Jbeta. TCRdb's copy holds only in-frame clones and misses some; the assay was immunoSEQ multiplex PCR. The sample has about 150,000 clones; about two thirds are singletons. The sample consisted of PBMCs. These receptors all stem from a man aged 55 to 70 in good health and CMV-seronegative.

J is TRBJ1-4 and V is TRBV14; no definite D call. CDR1 is SGHDN, CDR2 FVKESK, per germline. This CDR3 is 16 amino acids long. The V and J ends lost 0 bases and 0 bases respectively, with 8 bases between them. CDR3: CASSQEAIPTNEKLFF. CDR3 in DNA: TGTGCCAGCAGCCAAGAAGCCATACCAACTAATGAAAAACTGTTTTTT.

The rearrangement joins TRBV9 to TRBJ1-1; 7 nucleotides agree with TRBD1. Germline CDR1 SGDLS, CDR2 YYNGEE. V was clipped by 4 bases and J by 5 bases; unmatched bases: 8. The CDR3 sequence is 14 residues long. The CDR3 DNA sequence: TGTGCCAGCAGCATTTCAGGGGGATGGACTGAAGCTTTCTTT. It encodes CASSISGGWTEAFF.

A few counts support this clone. The chain employs TRBV2 and TRBJ2-7; 12 bases align to TRBD2. CDR1 is SNHLY, CDR2 FYNNEI, per germline. With 5 bases clipped from V and 6 bases from J, the junction kept 8 bases outside the gene matches. CDR3 length: 15 residues. This CDR3 is CASSQRLAGDGEQYF. The CDR3 coding sequence is TGTGCCAGCAGTCAGCGACTAGCGGGAGATGGCGAGCAGTACTTC.

This clone was recorded once. V usage is TRBV10-3 and J usage is TRBJ1-2; 9 bases match TRBD1. The CDR3 runs 13 residues. The germline V gene has CDR1 ENHRY and CDR2 SYGVKD. Trimming removed 7 bases from V and 7 bases from J; junction bases left unmatched: 7. The CDR3 DNA follows: TGTGCCATCACCTCGGGACAGGGCGGTGGCTACACCTTC. The encoded protein is CAITSGQGGGYTF.

This chain uses TRBV7-2 with TRBJ2-5, with D perhaps TRBD2 (6 bases). The CDR3 length is 15 residues. The V and J ends lost 1 base and 4 bases respectively, with 13 bases between them. Per germline, CDR1 SGHTA and CDR2 FQGNSA. Here the CDR3 reads CASSLDTGSRETQYF. As DNA, the CDR3 is TGTGCCAGCAGCTTAGACACCGGGAGTCGAGAGACCCAGTACTTC.

The CDR3 nucleotides are TGTGCCAGCAGTTCCCGGACAGGGAAGGGCACTGAAGCTTTCTTT. Protein sequence: CASSSRTGKGTEAFF. The chain uses TRBV6-5 and TRBJ1-1; 8 positions match TRBD1. Germline lookup yields CDR1 MNHEY and CDR2 SVGAGI. The CDR3 has 15 residues. V gave up 4 bases and J gave up 4 bases; unmatched junction bases: 8.

Worth noting for this clone: Different DNA sequences within this sample yield the same CDR3. As DNA, the CDR3 is TGTGCCAGCAGCTTGGACAGCCAAGAGACCCAGTACTTC. It codes for CASSLDSQETQYF. The V gene is TRBV7-3, the J gene TRBJ2-5, with D possibly being TRBD1 (6 bases). CDR1 SGHTA and CDR2 FQGTGA come from the germline V gene. With 3 bases removed from V and 1 base from J, the gap between germline ends came to 6 bases. There are 13 residues in the CDR3.

CDR3 sequence (DNA): TGTGCCAGTAGTATTGAGGGACAGGGTAGCGACGAGCAGTACTTC. It yields the protein CASSIEGQGSDEQYF. The V call is TRBV19, the J call TRBJ2-7; 9 nucleotides align to TRBD1. After removal of 3 bases from V and 5 bases from J, the junction contained 8 bases not matched to a gene. CDR3 length equals 15 residues. Germline V CDR1 and CDR2: LNHDA, SQIVND (reference sequence).

V is TRBV29-1 and J is TRBJ1-2; unclear D gene. V was cut by 7 bases and J by 8 bases, with 17 bases left in between. Looked up from germline, CDR1 is SQVTM and CDR2 is ANQGSEA. The CDR3 is made up of 12 amino acids. CDR3 protein: CSAEAGLRGYTF. In DNA, the CDR3 is TGCAGCGCCGAGGCGGGGTTACGGGGCTACACCTTC.

This chain joins TRBV5-6 and TRBJ2-7, with 10 nucleotides matching TRBD2. Trimming removed 4 bases from V and 2 bases from J; junction bases left unmatched: 6. Germline V gene sequence: CDR1 SGHDT, CDR2 YYEEEE. This CDR3 spans 15 amino acids. CDR3 loop: CASSKRTSGTYEQYF. DNA of the CDR3: TGTGCCAGCAGCAAACGGACTAGCGGAACCTACGAGCAGTACTTC.

This clone has more than one count but fewer than ten. The genes are TRBV10-3 and TRBJ1-5, with 9 bases that match TRBD1. Looked up from germline, CDR1 is ENHRY and CDR2 is SYGVKD. The CDR3 covers 15 residues. Trimming at V came to 10 bases and at J to 3 bases, leaving 10 bases not matched to a gene. The DNA of the CDR3 is TGTGCCACCAGGCACCGGACAGGGGACAATCAGCCCCAGCATTTT. Amino acids: CATRHRTGDNQPQHF.

This clone was detected once. This rearrangement joins TRBV7-2 to TRBJ1-5, with a tentative D call TRBD1 (5 bases). The V gene's germline CDR1 is SGHTA and CDR2 FQGNSA. V lost 3 bases, J lost 1 base, and 13 bases lay in between. This CDR3 spans 16 amino acids. The CDR3 nucleotides are TGTGCCAGCAGCTTGGCCGGGGGGTCGAGCAATCAGCCCCAGCATTTT. Translated, it gives CASSLAGGSSNQPQHF.

The rearrangement uses TRBV5-8 and TRBJ1-4, with 7 bases that match TRBD1. The ends lost 0 bases at V and 10 bases at J; junction bases unmatched: 6. Germline CDR1 reads SGHTS; CDR2 reads YDEGEE. The CDR3 has 14 amino acids. The CDR3 DNA is TGTGCCAGCAGCTTGGGACAGGGAATGGGAAAACTGTTTTTT. Its translation is CASSLGQGMGKLFF.

This chain joins TRBV9 and TRBJ2-1; 10 nucleotides agree with TRBD2. After removal of 4 bases from V and 1 base from J, the junction contained 2 bases not matched to a gene. The V gene's germline CDR1 is SGDLS and CDR2 YYNGEE. The CDR3 consists of 15 residues. CDR3 sequence reads: CASSPGLASYNEQFF. As DNA, the CDR3 is TGTGCCAGCAGCCCGGGACTAGCGTCCTACAATGAGCAGTTCTTC. The variable domain in full, completed from reference TRBV9 and TRBJ2-1, reads DSGVTQTPKHLITATGQRVTLRCSPRSGDLSVYWYQQSLDQGLQFLIQYYNGEERAKGNILERFSAQQFPDLHSELNLSSLELGDSALYFCASSPGLASYNEQFFGPGTRLTVL.

The chain joins TRBV29-1 to TRBJ2-3; D is uncertain. From germline, CDR1 is SQVTM and CDR2 ANQGSEA. Trimming shortened V by 3 bases and J by 1 base, and 8 bases separated the two germline ends. This CDR3 spans 13 amino acids. DNA of the CDR3: TGCAGCGTTGAGCCTGAGGGCACAGATACGCAGTATTTT. Encoded protein: CSVEPEGTDTQYF.

On this clone: The junction departs from the called germline gene at one end, perhaps through a read error. The rearrangement joins TRBV27 to TRBJ2-2, with D unclear. The CDR3 spans 13 residues. In germline, CDR1 is MNHEY, CDR2 SMNVEV (reference sequence). The CDR3 reads CATGQANTWELFF. CDR3 in DNA: TGTGCCACTGGGCAGGCGAACACCTGGGAGCTGTTTTTT.

CDR3 residues: CASSETSGRAVTGELFF. CDR3 nucleotides: TGTGCCAGCAGCGAAACTAGCGGGAGGGCCGTCACCGGGGAGCTGTTTTTT. The chain has TRBV9 and TRBJ2-2; 13 bases fit TRBD2. The CDR3 is 17 amino acids. CDR1 SGDLS and CDR2 YYNGEE come from the germline V gene. Losses at the gene ends were 3 bases for V and 4 bases for J; bases not matched to a gene: 6.

The chain recombines TRBV15 with TRBJ2-7; 8 bases map to TRBD1. Unmatched junction bases numbered 9, after V lost 3 bases and J lost 5 bases. The CDR3 has 15 residues. Germline-derived CDR1 and CDR2 are LNHNV and YYDKDF (reference sequence). The CDR3 sequence is CATSRFGQGLNEQYF. The CDR3 DNA reads TGTGCCACCAGCAGGTTCGGACAGGGACTTAACGAGCAGTACTTC.

This sequence joins TRBV29-1 and TRBJ2-5, with 9 nucleotides matching TRBD1. Germline V gene lookup returns CDR1 SQVTM and CDR2 ANQGSEA. The CDR3 runs to 16 residues. V lost 1 base to trimming and J lost 3 bases; unmatched junction nucleotides: 9. As DNA, the CDR3 is TGCAGCGTTGAAGTTCCGATGACAGGGGGGGAAGAGACCCAGTACTTC. As protein: CSVEVPMTGGEETQYF.

J is TRBJ2-1 and V is TRBV5-1, with TRBD1 matching over 11 bases. Germline assignment: CDR1 SGHRS and CDR2 YFSETQ. The CDR3 length is 15 residues. J lost 6 bases, V lost 4 bases, and 6 bases had no gene match. The CDR3 bases are TGCGCCAGCAGCGTGGACAGGGGGCTTTCCAATGAGCAGTTCTTC. Translating it yields CASSVDRGLSNEQFF.

Only a few counts were recorded for this clone. The chain has TRBV18 and TRBJ1-1; D is uncertain. Trimming left V 6 bases short and J 6 bases short, with 17 bases between. The CDR3 contains 14 residues. The germline CDR1 and CDR2 sequences are KGHSH and LQKENI. The CDR3 loop is CASSARDPGSEAFF. The DNA for the CDR3 is TGTGCCAGCTCGGCCCGGGATCCGGGGTCTGAAGCTTTCTTT. Complete variable domain (other parts from reference TRBV18 and TRBJ1-1): NAGVMQNPRHLVRRRGQEARLRCSPMKGHSHVYWYRQLPEEGLKFMVYLQKENIIDESGMPKERFSAEFPKEGPSILRIQQVVRGDSAAYFCASSARDPGSEAFFGQGTRLTVV.

This sequence joins TRBV6-4 and TRBJ2-3; TRBD2 matches at 7 bases. CDR1 is MRHNA and CDR2 is SNTAGT in the germline V gene. This CDR3 is built from 13 residues. After removal of 4 bases from V and 3 bases from J, the junction contained 1 base not matched to a gene. The CDR3 spells CASSVGGTDTQYF. The CDR3 nucleotides are TGTGCCAGCAGTGTGGGAGGGACAGATACGCAGTATTTT.

This clone was seen more than once but under ten times. The chain employs TRBV7-9 and TRBJ1-3; D is uncertain. The CDR3 is 13 amino acids. From germline, CDR1 is SEHNR and CDR2 FQNEAQ (reference sequence). The ends were cut back, 8 bases at V and 4 bases at J, with 12 bases in the middle. DNA of the CDR3: TGTGCCAGCGGAGCACACGGGGGAAACACCATATATTTT. Residues: CASGAHGGNTIYF.

J is TRBJ2-2 and V is TRBV9; 7 bases match TRBD2. This CDR3 has 13 residues. V trimming: 3 bases; J trimming: 7 bases; junction bases outside the gene matches: 3. Germline V CDR1 and CDR2: SGDLS, YYNGEE. The CDR3 loop reads CASSDREVGELFF. The CDR3 DNA sequence: TGTGCCAGCAGCGACCGGGAGGTCGGGGAGCTGTTTTTT.

This sequence joins TRBV14 and TRBJ2-2; D call uncertain. The CDR3 runs to 19 residues. Germline V gene sequence: CDR1 SGHDN, CDR2 FVKESK. Trimming stripped 1 base from V and 2 bases from J, with 20 bases between. The CDR3 region has the DNA TGTGCCAGCAGCCAAGTGGCCTGGATGAGCGCCCATAACACCGGGGAGCTGTTTTTT. The encoded protein is CASSQVAWMSAHNTGELFF.

The V call is TRBV29-1, the J call TRBJ1-5; D uncertain. The V end lost 5 bases, the J end lost 3 bases, and 8 bases lay between the germline ends. The germline V gene has CDR1 SQVTM and CDR2 ANQGSEA. This CDR3 contains 12 residues. CDR3 DNA: TGCAGCGTTCGTGGCTTCAATCAGCCCCAGCATTTT. Protein: CSVRGFNQPQHF. Full variable domain (remainder filled in from reference TRBV29-1 and TRBJ1-5): SAVISQKPSRDICQRGTSLTIQCQVDSQVTMMFWYRQQPGQSLTLIATANQGSEATYESGFVIDKFPISRPNLTFSTLTVSNMSPEDSSIYLCSVRGFNQPQHFGDGTRLSIL.

The rearrangement joins TRBV5-1 to TRBJ2-7; 14 bases are a match to TRBD2. Germline values: CDR1 SGHRS, CDR2 YFSETQ. CDR3 length: 18 residues. V was pared by 3 bases and J by 6 bases, with 14 bases of the junction left unmatched. DNA of the CDR3: TGCGCCAGCAGCTCTTACACATCACCGGGACTAGCGGGAGTCGAGCAGTACTTC. This sequence encodes CASSSYTSPGLAGVEQYF.

This chain uses TRBV5-4 with TRBJ2-1; TRBD2 agrees at 12 bases. CDR1 is SGHNT, CDR2 YYREEE, per germline (reference sequence). CDR3 size: 16 residues. Unmatched junction bases numbered 13, after V lost 7 bases and J lost 8 bases. CDR3 sequence reads: CASSASGRAPNHEQFF. CDR3 coding DNA: TGTGCCAGCTCCGCTAGCGGGAGGGCCCCCAATCATGAGCAGTTCTTC. Full variable domain (rest looked up from reference TRBV5-4 and TRBJ2-1): ETGVTQSPTHLIKTRGQQVTLRCSSQSGHNTVSWYQQALGQGPQFIFQYYREEENGRGNFPPRFSGLQFPNYSSELNVNALELDDSALYLCASSASGRAPNHEQFFGPGTRLTVL.

This chain joins TRBV4-2 and TRBJ1-1; weak D call: TRBD1 (5 bases). The CDR3 extends over 16 amino acids. The V end lost 1 base, the J end lost 4 bases, and 16 bases lay between the germline ends. Germline V gene data show CDR1 as LGHNA and CDR2 as YNFKEQ. The CDR3 bases are TGTGCCAGCAGCCAAGGGACACCCTTGGATGGCACTGAAGCTTTCTTT. It encodes CASSQGTPLDGTEAFF.

The gene calls are TRBV4-1 and TRBJ1-6; D remains unclear. Looked up from germline, CDR1 is MGHRA and CDR2 is YSYEKL. The CDR3 is 14 residues long. V was pared by 2 bases and J by 10 bases, with 12 bases between. In DNA form, the CDR3 reads TGCGCCAGCAGCCAAAACTCGCAGGAATCACCCCTCCACTTT. Protein sequence: CASSQNSQESPLHF.